The 27 T cell receptor beta chains below all came from one sample that was sequenced in a study of blood T cell repertoires in COVID-19. Assay used: immunoSEQ multiplex PCR; TCRdb lists only in-frame clones, some missing. Of fewer than 150,000 clones in the sample, approximately 77% are singletons; the top ten hold about a fifth. The sequencing input was peripheral blood. Source of these receptors: an older man with acute or convalescent COVID-19.

The chain joins TRBV5-1 to TRBJ2-1; no firm D call. Germline V gene lookup returns CDR1 SGHRS and CDR2 YFSETQ. The CDR3 consists of 13 residues. V gave up 5 bases and J gave up 5 bases, with 11 bases separating them. DNA of the CDR3: TGCGCCAGCAGGAAGGTAGCCAACAATGAGCAGTTCTTC. Residues: CASRKVANNEQFF.

Notes on this clone: The same CDR3 is also encoded by other DNA sequences in this sample. The V gene is TRBV6-5, the J gene TRBJ1-1; D is ambiguous. There are 11 residues in the CDR3. The V end lost 3 bases, the J end lost 5 bases, and 4 bases lay between the germline ends. CDR1 is MNHEY, CDR2 SVGAGI, per germline. The CDR3 DNA is TGTGCCAGCAGTTATGAGACTGAAGCTTTCTTT. Protein: CASSYETEAFF.

CDR3 sequence (DNA): TGTGCCAGCAGTTACTCAAAATCAGCTAACTATGGCTACACCTTC. Its translation is CASSYSKSANYGYTF. The chain is built from TRBV6-2 or TRBV6-3 and TRBJ1-2, with D unresolved. Per germline, CDR1 MNHEY and CDR2 SVGEGT. Trimming took off 0 bases at V and 0 bases at J, with 8 bases between the two ends. The CDR3 is 15 amino acids.

The CDR3 sequence: CASSYRDPGELFF. The CDR3 DNA reads TGTGCCAGCAGCTACAGGGATCCCGGGGAGCTGTTTTTT. This chain uses TRBV11-3 with TRBJ2-2, with D possibly TRBD1 on 6 matching bases. The CDR3 length is 13 residues. Germline V gene sequence: CDR1 SGHNT, CDR2 YENEEA. The germline V and J ends were trimmed by 4 bases and 6 bases, with 9 bases remaining between them. Full variable domain (missing parts from reference TRBV11-3 and TRBJ2-2): EAGVVQSPRYKIIEKKQPVAFWCNPISGHNTLYWYLQNLGQGPELLIRYENEEAVDDSQLPKDRFSAERLKGVDSTLKIQPAELGDSAVYLCASSYRDPGELFFGEGSRLTVL.

The chain couples TRBV29-1 to TRBJ2-3, with D tentatively TRBD1 or TRBD2 (6 bases each). Trimming removed 7 bases from V and 5 bases from J, with 10 bases in between. The CDR3 sequence is 11 residues long. Per the germline V gene, CDR1 is SQVTM and CDR2 is ANQGSEA. CDR3 coding DNA: TGCAGCGGGGGGGCCTTAGATACGCAGTATTTT. Encoded protein: CSGGALDTQYF.

The chain joins TRBV29-1 to TRBJ1-1; D gene uncertain. The V end lost 4 bases, the J end lost 3 bases, and 12 bases lay between the germline ends. Germline V lookup: CDR1 SQVTM, CDR2 ANQGSEA. This CDR3 has 13 residues. This CDR3 is CSVARLLDTEAFF. The CDR3 coding sequence is TGCAGCGTTGCCAGGCTATTGGACACTGAAGCTTTCTTT.

The chain combines TRBV24-1 with TRBJ2-6, with D uncertain. CDR3 length: 14 residues. Looked up from germline, CDR1 is KGHDR and CDR2 is SFDVKD. With 9 bases removed from V and 0 bases from J, the gap between germline ends came to 8 bases. The CDR3 DNA is TGTGCCACCGACCGACACTCTGGGGCCAACGTCCTGACTTTC. Protein sequence: CATDRHSGANVLTF.

J is TRBJ2-1 and V is TRBV5-6; 7 bases are a match to TRBD2. V lost 1 base to trimming and J lost 5 bases; unmatched junction nucleotides: 3. Germline V lookup: CDR1 SGHDT, CDR2 YYEEEE. CDR3 size: 14 residues. CDR3 in amino acids: CASSLLGGDNEQFF. CDR3 DNA: TGTGCCAGCAGCTTGCTGGGAGGGGACAATGAGCAGTTCTTC.

This clone came up a few times. In DNA form, the CDR3 reads TGTGCCAGCTCACCATTGGGCCCAAATTCACCCCTCCACTTT. This codes for CASSPLGPNSPLHF. The chain joins TRBV18 to TRBJ1-6; D gene uncertain. This CDR3 is built from 14 residues. Germline V gene data show CDR1 as KGHSH and CDR2 as LQKENI. The germline V and J ends were trimmed by 2 bases and 7 bases, with 9 bases remaining between them.

The chain employs TRBV4-2 and TRBJ1-3, with TRBD1 identical over 7 bases. The CDR3 contains 14 residues. Germline V gene sequence: CDR1 LGHNA, CDR2 YNFKEQ. The V and J ends lost 1 base and 4 bases, in that order; junction bases with no gene match: 1. In DNA, the CDR3 is TGTGCCAGCAGCCAAGGGGACAGCGGAAACACCATATATTTT. This translates into CASSQGDSGNTIYF.

This chain links TRBV7-2 with TRBJ1-5; D not resolved. This CDR3 spans 15 amino acids. CDR1 is SGHTA and CDR2 is FQGNSA in the germline V gene. V was pared by 1 base and J by 5 bases, with 12 bases between. The CDR3 DNA reads TGTGCCAGCAGCTTAGACGGGCAGAGGGATCAGCCCCAGCATTTT. Amino acids: CASSLDGQRDQPQHF.

The V gene is TRBV6-6, the J gene TRBJ2-1; perhaps TRBD1 as D (5 bases). Germline loops: CDR1 MNHNY, CDR2 SVGAGI (reference sequence). Between the trimmed V and J ends, which lost 0 bases and 3 bases, there was a span of 9 bases. The CDR3 consists of 15 residues. The CDR3 protein is CASSYSTDYYNEQFF. The CDR3, as DNA: TGTGCCAGCAGTTACTCGACAGATTACTACAATGAGCAGTTCTTC.

The chain combines TRBV5-5 with TRBJ1-1; TRBD1 is a possible D gene (5 bases). Trimming stripped 1 base from V and 0 bases from J, with 7 bases between. The CDR3 has 14 residues. From germline, CDR1 is SGHKS and CDR2 YYEKEE (reference sequence). CDR3 amino acids: CASSLTGLNTEAFF. Written as DNA, the CDR3 is TGTGCCAGCAGCTTGACAGGATTGAACACTGAAGCTTTCTTT.

The rearrangement uses TRBV5-1 and TRBJ2-1; 7 bases match TRBD2. Germline trimming cut 0 bases from V and 1 base from J; bases unmatched to any gene: 4. Looked up from germline, CDR1 is SGHRS and CDR2 is YFSETQ. The CDR3 has 16 residues. The CDR3 sequence is CASSLVLAVSYNEQFF. The CDR3 DNA reads as TGCGCCAGCAGCTTGGTCCTAGCGGTTTCCTACAATGAGCAGTTCTTC.

This clone was counted at least ten times. This rearrangement joins TRBV7-9 to TRBJ2-1, with 10 bases matching TRBD2. The J segment lost 9 bases and the V segment lost 11 bases, leaving 7 bases of the junction unmatched. Germline CDR1 is SEHNR and CDR2 is FQNEAQ (reference sequence). The CDR3 totals 12 residues. The CDR3 reads CAPERTSGEQFF. In DNA form, the CDR3 reads TGTGCCCCCGAAAGGACTAGCGGTGAGCAGTTCTTC.

The V call is TRBV7-9, the J call TRBJ1-1; tentatively, D is TRBD1 (6 bases). Germline loops: CDR1 SEHNR, CDR2 FQNEAQ (reference sequence). Trimming removed 5 bases at V and 5 bases at J, with 18 bases between. The CDR3 covers 15 residues. CDR3 loop: CASSPIGGAWTEAFF. CDR3 coding DNA: TGTGCCAGCAGCCCAATCGGGGGGGCGTGGACTGAAGCTTTCTTT. Combining the CDR3 with reference TRBV7-9 and TRBJ1-1 gives the whole variable domain DTGVSQNPRHKITKRGQNVTFRCDPISEHNRLYWYRQTLGQGPEFLTYFQNEAQLEKSRLLSDRFSAERPKGSFSTLEIQRTEQGDSAMYLCASSPIGGAWTEAFFGQGTRLTVV.

The chain has TRBV5-3 and TRBJ2-3; weak D call: TRBD2 (6 bases). TRBV5-3 carries the ORF label, with uncertain function. The CDR3 runs 15 residues. The germline V and J ends were trimmed by 0 bases and 4 bases, with 12 bases remaining between them. Here the CDR3 reads CARSLELAEADTQYF. The CDR3 bases are TGTGCCAGAAGCTTGGAACTAGCTGAAGCAGATACGCAGTATTTT.

The J gene is TRBJ1-1, the V gene TRBV7-9; 7 bases fit TRBD1. This CDR3 is built from 13 residues. Germline assignment: CDR1 SEHNR and CDR2 FQNEAQ (reference sequence). V trimming: 4 bases; J trimming: 11 bases; junction bases outside the gene matches: 10. CDR3: CASSSQQGFEAFF. The CDR3 DNA follows: TGTGCCAGCAGCTCACAACAGGGGTTCGAGGCTTTCTTT.

The rearrangement joins TRBV2 to TRBJ1-4; D is perhaps TRBD1 (5 bases). V lost 9 bases and J lost 5, with 16 bases in between. The CDR3 has 14 residues. The germline V gene encodes CDR1 SNHLY and CDR2 FYNNEI. The CDR3 spells CASKAGRMNEKLFF. DNA for the CDR3: TGTGCCAGTAAAGCGGGACGGATGAATGAAAAACTGTTTTTT.

The chain has TRBV2 and TRBJ2-5, with TRBD2 matching 7 bases. Germline assignment: CDR1 SNHLY and CDR2 FYNNEI. Unmatched junction bases numbered 3, after V lost 4 bases and J lost 1 base. CDR3 size: 14 residues. Here the CDR3 reads CASSATGGQETQYF. Written as DNA, the CDR3 is TGTGCCAGCAGTGCGACGGGGGGCCAAGAGACCCAGTACTTC.

The V and J genes are TRBV9 and TRBJ1-3; 7 bases are shared with TRBD1. V lost 0 bases, J lost 4 bases, and 10 bases stayed unmatched. The V gene's germline CDR1 is SGDLS and CDR2 YYNGEE. This CDR3 has 17 amino acids. DNA of the CDR3: TGTGCCAGCAGCGTAGGATTTACAGGGGTTATAGGAAACACCATATATTTT. Protein: CASSVGFTGVIGNTIYF.

This chain joins TRBV3-1 (or the pseudogene TRBV3-2) and TRBJ2-5, with 11 bases aligning to TRBD2. The CDR3 has 16 residues. Trimming cost V 2 bases and J 3 bases; bases outside gene matches: 5. From germline, CDR1 is LGHDT and CDR2 YNNKEL (reference sequence). The CDR3 DNA follows: TGTGCCAGCAGCCAAACTAGCGGGGGTTGGAAAGAGACCCAGTACTTC. Translation: CASSQTSGGWKETQYF.

The chain uses TRBV3-1 (or the pseudogene TRBV3-2) and TRBJ1-3; weak D call: TRBD1 (5 bases). Looked up from germline, CDR1 is LGHDT and CDR2 is YNNKEL (reference sequence). This CDR3 has 15 residues. Trimming removed 3 bases at V and 4 bases at J, with 13 bases between. CDR3 bases: TGTGCCAGCAGCCACTCAGGGCAAGGGGGAAACACCATATATTTT. Its protein is CASSHSGQGGNTIYF.

The V gene is TRBV20-1, the J gene TRBJ2-5, with D maybe TRBD1 (5 bases). CDR3 length: 13 residues. Trimming took off 3 bases at V and 4 bases at J, with 12 bases between the two ends. CDR1 and CDR2 (germline): DFQATT, SNEGSKA (reference sequence). The CDR3: CSASLTVGETQYF. The CDR3 nucleotides are TGCAGTGCTAGTTTGACAGTGGGAGAGACCCAGTACTTC.

The chain is built from TRBV18 and TRBJ2-1; 9 nucleotides line up with TRBD1. The CDR3 has 15 residues. V was pared by 5 bases and J by 6 bases, with 8 bases of the junction left unmatched. CDR1 and CDR2 from the germline V gene are KGHSH and LQKENI. CDR3 in DNA: TGTGCCAGCTCAGCCTCCGGGACAGGGTCCAATGAGCAGTTCTTC. This sequence encodes CASSASGTGSNEQFF.

The chain links TRBV3-1 (or the pseudogene TRBV3-2) to TRBJ2-5; TRBD2 matches at 10 bases. Germline V CDR1 and CDR2: LGHDT, YNNKEL (reference sequence). This CDR3 region has 15 residues. Losses at the gene ends were 6 bases for V and 2 bases for J; bases not matched to a gene: 6. The CDR3 sequence is CASRSELAGQETQYF. The CDR3 DNA is TGTGCCAGCAGGAGTGAACTAGCGGGGCAAGAGACCCAGTACTTC.

This rearrangement joins TRBV5-1 to TRBJ2-1; tentative D call: TRBD2 (5 bases). The germline V gene encodes CDR1 SGHRS and CDR2 YFSETQ. The CDR3 covers 13 residues. V was shortened by 0 bases and J by 6 bases, with 7 bases between the two germline ends. The DNA of the CDR3 is TGCGCCAGCAGCTTGGACGGGGTCAATGAGCAGTTCTTC. It encodes CASSLDGVNEQFF.